This T cell receptor beta chain was sequenced for a study of chemoradiotherapy in HPV16-positive cancers. Background on the study: A couple of HPV16-positive patients' cells yielded candidate HPV-specific clones and common motifs.

CDR3 length: 11 residues. V lost 5 bases and J 9 bases, leaving 8 bases between the germline ends. Germline V lookup: CDR1 SEHNR, CDR2 FQNEAQ (reference sequence). About this clone itself: What it binds is not known.

Findings and caveats of the study: Only a couple of HPV16-positive patients supplied the functional HPV-specificity definition. During treatment, candidate HPV-specific clones and E7-related motifs expanded in tumor.

Generated by immunoSEQ multiplex PCR, the TCRdb table keeps only in-frame clones and is missing some. The repertoire holds around 29,000 clones, with approximately 93% as singletons. The sequenced sample was blood, obtained from a patient who underwent chemoradiotherapy. The chain recombines TRBV7-9 with TRBJ2-1; D uncertain. This clonotype was sampled from a human donor with HPV-associated anogenital cancer. The CDR3 nucleotides read TGTGCCAGCAGCCCCGGATTTGAGCAGTTCTTC. It codes for CASSPGFEQFF.